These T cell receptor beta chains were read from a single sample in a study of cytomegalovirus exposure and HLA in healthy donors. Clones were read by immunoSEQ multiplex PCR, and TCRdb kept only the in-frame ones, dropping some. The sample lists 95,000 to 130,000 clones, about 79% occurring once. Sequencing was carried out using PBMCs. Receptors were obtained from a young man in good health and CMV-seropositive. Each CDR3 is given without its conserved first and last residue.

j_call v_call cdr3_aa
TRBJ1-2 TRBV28 ASSQDGWGGFGYT
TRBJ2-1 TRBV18 ASSPTSSNEQF
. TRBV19 ASSRGHTYEQY
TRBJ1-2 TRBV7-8 ASSSDRDLYGYT
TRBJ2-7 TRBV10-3 AISRQGFEQY
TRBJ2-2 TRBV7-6 ASSYGTSGGATTGELF
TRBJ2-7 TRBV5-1 ASSPTGSEQY
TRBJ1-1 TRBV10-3 AIRTGSGYTEAF
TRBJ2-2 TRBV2 ASSEQVTGELF
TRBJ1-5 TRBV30 AWTRAGGGWNQPQH
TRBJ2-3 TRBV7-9 SSSFSGSGPPTDTQY
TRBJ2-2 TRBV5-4 ASSLGGLAGGYTGELF
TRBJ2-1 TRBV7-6 ASSHKSSGRVSYNEQF
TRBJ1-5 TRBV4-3 ASSQDEFQPQH
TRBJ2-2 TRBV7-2 ASSPYTLGELF
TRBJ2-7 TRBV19 ASSIGRGYEQY